Shown below are 10 T cell receptor beta chains from a single sample sequenced in a study of blood T cells in healthy people across ages. Using a J-beta primer mix together with a sample-barcoded 5' primer, a second PCR was run for about 6 to 12 cycles. Using its own MiXCR run on the 5' RACE reads, TCRdb lists one record per CDR3 protein. The profile shows some 800,000 distinct CDR3 sequences, 20% to 30% of them singletons. The same data also went into a second study, on T cells of mothers and their children.

The sample consisted of blood. All receptors derive from a boy between 10 and 17 years old in good health.

This clonotype showed up just a few times. The chain carries TRBV14 and TRBJ2-3; D not certain. The ends were cut back, 0 bases at V and 3 bases at J, with 10 bases in the middle. This CDR3 has 15 amino acids. Per the germline V gene, CDR1 is SGHDN and CDR2 is FVKESK. The CDR3 loop reads CASSQDQAYTDTQYF. CDR3 sequence (DNA): TGTGCCAGCAGCCAAGATCAAGCTTATACAGATACGCAGTATTTT.

This clonotype has a handful of counts. This chain joins TRBV20-1 and TRBJ1-5; 7 bases are shared with TRBD1. With 3 bases clipped from V and 4 bases from J, the junction kept 6 bases outside the gene matches. The length of the CDR3 is 14 residues. CDR1 DFQATT and CDR2 SNEGSKA come from the germline V gene (reference sequence). Here the CDR3 DNA reads TGCAGTGCTAGGGAGGGGACAGAGAATCAGCCCCAGCATTTT. This encodes CSAREGTENQPQHF.

Comments on this clonotype: Germline is not matched at one junction end, which may reflect a read error. The V and J genes are TRBV6-2 or TRBV6-3 and TRBJ2-3; maybe TRBD2 (5 bases). The CDR3 length is 15 residues. Germline CDR1 MNHEY, CDR2 SVGEGT. The CDR3 DNA reads TGTGCCAGCAGTTACAGGAGCGAGGGTTCAGATACGCGGTATTTT. Translation: CASSYRSEGSDTRYF.

V is TRBV5-1 and J is TRBJ1-1; D perhaps matches TRBD1 (5 bases). The CDR3 totals 17 residues. Germline V lookup: CDR1 SGHRS, CDR2 YFSETQ. Trimming stripped 1 base from V and 4 bases from J, with 20 bases between. CDR3 sequence: CASSLSAGLVFVTEAFF. CDR3 nucleotides: TGCGCCAGCAGCTTGTCGGCAGGGTTGGTTTTTGTCACTGAAGCTTTCTTT.

This clonotype was detected only once. The junction departs from germline at one end; a sequencing error may be responsible. The J gene is TRBJ2-3, the V gene TRBV7-3; D is unresolved. The CDR3 is 14 amino acids. The germline CDR1 and CDR2 sequences are SGHTA and FQGTGA. DNA for the CDR3: TGCGCCAGCAGCAGAGAGTCGGATGGGGATACGCAGTATTTT. Its translation is CASSRESDGDTQYF. The whole variable domain, filled in from reference TRBV7-3 and TRBJ2-3, reads GAGVSQTPSNKVTEKGKYVELRCDPISGHTALYWYRQSLGQGPEFLIYFQGTGAADDSGLPNDRFFAVRPEGSVSTLKIQRTERGDSAVYLCASSRESDGDTQYFGPGTRLTVL.

Worth noting for this clonotype: A read error may account for a junction end that differs from germline. This chain joins TRBV19 and TRBJ2-2; TRBD1 is a possible D gene (5 bases). The CDR3 sequence is 14 residues long. Germline values: CDR1 LNHDA, CDR2 SQIVND (reference sequence). The CDR3 loop reads CARSTARGAGELFF. Written as DNA, the CDR3 is TGTGCCCGTAGTACGGCTAGGGGCGCCGGGGAGCTGTTTTTT.

This clonotype was seen a handful of times. The chain is built from TRBV6-5 and TRBJ2-2, with 8 bases that match TRBD1. The CDR3 covers 14 residues. Germline loops: CDR1 MNHEY, CDR2 SVGAGI. V shed 5 bases and J 6 bases; nucleotides not matched to a gene: 5. CDR3 residues: CASSITTGAGELFF. CDR3 in DNA: TGTGCCAGCAGTATTACGACAGGGGCCGGGGAGCTGTTTTTT.

This clonotype was detected only a few times. The V and J genes are TRBV7-2 and TRBJ2-3, with D maybe TRBD1 (6 bases). The ends were cut back, 6 bases at V and 6 bases at J, with 10 bases in the middle. Germline V gene data show CDR1 as SGHTA and CDR2 as FQGNSA. The CDR3 is 12 residues long. The DNA for the CDR3 is TGTGCCAGCAGGCCGCAGGGGGATACGCAGTATTTT. Residues: CASRPQGDTQYF.

This clonotype was seen more than once but under ten times. This rearrangement joins TRBV2 to TRBJ1-2; D is undetermined. CDR1 and CDR2 from the germline V gene are SNHLY and FYNNEI. The CDR3 is 13 amino acids. V lost 1 base and J lost 3, with 6 bases in between. The CDR3 sequence: CASSEGTYYGYTF. As DNA, the CDR3 is TGTGCCAGCAGTGAAGGCACCTACTATGGCTACACCTTC.

This clonotype turned up a few times. This chain joins TRBV20-1 and TRBJ2-7; D remains unclear. Per germline, CDR1 DFQATT and CDR2 SNEGSKA (reference sequence). The CDR3 is made up of 15 amino acids. V lost 3 bases to trimming and J lost 4 bases, with 19 bases between them. CDR3 amino acids: CSARDLMGNGYEQYF. The CDR3 DNA sequence: TGCAGTGCTAGGGATTTAATGGGGAATGGGTACGAGCAGTACTTC.